Below, one T cell receptor beta chain is given with its context. Its specificity is not known. The data derive from a study of blood T cells in healthy people across ages. Study-level results: Naive CD4+ cell counts and diversity both ran higher in long-lived than in aged donors. The recorded TCR beta diversity per million T cells decreased in a roughly linear manner with age.

Total RNA extracted from each sample amounted to at least 5 micrograms. Through a sample-barcoded 5' primer and a J-beta primer mix, a second PCR was run for roughly 7 to 11 cycles. All samples yielded 3 million or more CDR3-containing paired-end reads. TCRdb recomputed calls from the 5' RACE reads with MiXCR, one row per CDR3 protein. Of some 690,000 distinct CDR3 sequences in the sample, 20% to 25% were seen once. The material sequenced was blood. The TCR originated in a man aged 65 to 85 in good health.

The CDR3 nucleotides read TGCAGCGTTGCCTCGGGTTCCGAGCAGTACTTC. Translating gives CSVASGSEQYF. The chain joins TRBV29-1 to TRBJ2-7; no definite D call. Trimming stripped 4 bases from V and 6 bases from J, with 10 bases between. CDR1 and CDR2 from the germline V gene are SQVTM and ANQGSEA. The CDR3 spans 11 residues.